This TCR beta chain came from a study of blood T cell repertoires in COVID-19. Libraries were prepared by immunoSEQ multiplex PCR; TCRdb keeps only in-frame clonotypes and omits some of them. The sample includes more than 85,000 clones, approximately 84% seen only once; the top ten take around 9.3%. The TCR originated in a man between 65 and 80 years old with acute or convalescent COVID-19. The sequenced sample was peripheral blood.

CDR3 region: CASRSRQGRNSPLHF. The CDR3 DNA reads as TGTGCCAGTAGAAGTCGACAGGGGCGGAATTCACCCCTCCACTTT. The V and J genes are TRBV19 and TRBJ1-6, with 8 positions matching TRBD1. The length of the CDR3 is 15 residues. CDR1 is LNHDA and CDR2 is SQIVND in the germline V gene (reference sequence). V was clipped by 6 bases and J by 7 bases; unmatched bases: 8.